What follows are 30 T cell receptor beta chains derived from one specimen sequenced in a study of response to subunit inactivated influenza vaccine. Using its own MiXCR run on the RT-PCR reads, TCRdb lists one record per CDR3 protein. This table has about 310,000 distinct CDR3 sequences, 20% to 25% appearing once. The specimen was PBMCs from blood, collected 21 months after vaccination. Receptor source: a man in his fifties or sixties who received an inactivated influenza vaccine.

This clonotype was detected a few times. The chain couples TRBV6-1 to TRBJ1-2; 8 bases map to TRBD1. The V and J ends lost 7 bases and 4 bases, in that order; junction bases with no gene match: 8. The CDR3 spans 14 residues. Germline CDR1 and CDR2: MNHNS and SASEGT. CDR3 DNA sequence: TGTGCCAGCAACACAGGGGGTGGTGGCTATGGCTACACCTTC. It codes for CASNTGGGGYGYTF.

The chain joins TRBV20-1 to TRBJ2-1; possible D gene TRBD2, 6 bases. This CDR3 has 12 amino acids. V was clipped by 0 bases and J by 9 bases, with 9 bases between them. CDR1 DFQATT and CDR2 SNEGSKA come from the germline V gene (reference sequence). The CDR3 region is CSARDRDFEQFF. The CDR3 DNA follows: TGCAGTGCTAGAGATAGGGACTTTGAGCAGTTCTTC.

This chain connects TRBV9 to TRBJ2-2; the match to TRBD2 covers 9 bases. CDR1 is SGDLS, CDR2 YYNGEE, per germline. The V segment lost 3 bases and the J segment 3 bases; nucleotides outside the gene matches: 3. CDR3 length equals 15 residues. The CDR3 region is CASSGLAGYTGELFF. CDR3 DNA: TGTGCCAGCAGCGGCCTAGCGGGGTACACCGGGGAGCTGTTTTTT.

The chain joins TRBV5-1 to TRBJ2-1, with 8 bases lining up with TRBD1. J gave up 8 bases and V 4 bases, and 5 bases lay outside the gene matches. Germline V CDR1 and CDR2: SGHRS, YFSETQ. The CDR3 totals 13 residues. The CDR3 DNA reads as TGCGCCAGCAGCATGACAGGGGTGGATGAGCAGTTCTTC. Residues: CASSMTGVDEQFF.

The chain recombines TRBV20-1 with TRBJ2-5; TRBD2 agrees at 11 bases. The CDR3 runs to 15 residues. Germline V gene data show CDR1 as DFQATT and CDR2 as SNEGSKA (reference sequence). J was trimmed by 1 base and V by 1 base; bases with no gene match: 2. CDR3 in DNA: TGCAGTGCTAGAGGACTAGCGGGGCGCCAAGAGACCCAGTACTTC. Residues: CSARGLAGRQETQYF.

The CDR3 sequence is CASSRTGSRSYEQYF. The CDR3 nucleotides are TGTGCCAGCAGTAGGACAGGGTCCCGCTCCTACGAGCAGTACTTC. This chain joins TRBV6-1 and TRBJ2-7; 8 bases agree with TRBD1. V lost 5 bases and J lost 0; bases outside the gene matches: 6. The germline V gene has CDR1 MNHNS and CDR2 SASEGT. The CDR3 loop spans 15 amino acids.

There are a few counts of this clonotype. The chain has TRBV4-2 and TRBJ1-4, with D unresolved. Trimming stripped 4 bases from V and 3 bases from J, with 12 bases between. This CDR3 contains 15 residues. Germline values: CDR1 LGHNA, CDR2 YNFKEQ. CDR3 coding DNA: TGTGCCAGCAGCCTAACCAGGACCTCTAATGAAAAACTGTTTTTT. Its protein is CASSLTRTSNEKLFF.

The V and J genes are TRBV29-1 and TRBJ1-1; the match to TRBD1 covers 9 bases. Germline values: CDR1 SQVTM, CDR2 ANQGSEA. J lost 1 base, V lost 7 bases, and 7 bases had no gene match. The CDR3 runs 14 residues. The CDR3 coding sequence is TGCAGCGGTGCGACGACAGGGGGGAACACTGAAGCTTTCTTT. Encoded protein: CSGATTGGNTEAFF. The variable domain in full, completed from reference TRBV29-1 and TRBJ1-1, reads SAVISQKPSRDICQRGTSLTIQCQVDSQVTMMFWYRQQPGQSLTLIATANQGSEATYESGFVIDKFPISRPNLTFSTLTVSNMSPEDSSIYLCSGATTGGNTEAFFGQGTRLTVV.

This chain connects TRBV18 to TRBJ1-2; D is unclear. CDR1 is KGHSH, CDR2 LQKENI, per germline. This CDR3 region has 14 residues. V gave up 0 bases and J gave up 4 bases, with 9 bases separating them. The CDR3 loop reads CASSPPAGPYGYTF. CDR3 coding DNA: TGTGCCAGCTCACCACCAGCCGGCCCCTATGGCTACACCTTC. The full variable domain, completed using reference TRBV18 and TRBJ1-2, is NAGVMQNPRHLVRRRGQEARLRCSPMKGHSHVYWYRQLPEEGLKFMVYLQKENIIDESGMPKERFSAEFPKEGPSILRIQQVVRGDSAAYFCASSPPAGPYGYTFGSGTRLTVV.

This clonotype was observed a few times. CDR3 sequence (DNA): TGTGCCAGCAGCGCCCGACAGCAAGCTAACTATGGCTACACCTTC. Translation gives CASSARQQANYGYTF. The genes are TRBV9 and TRBJ1-2; a possible D gene is TRBD1 (5 bases). CDR3 size: 15 residues. Trimming removed 3 bases from V and 0 bases from J, with 12 bases in between. CDR1 is SGDLS and CDR2 is YYNGEE in the germline V gene.

V gene TRBV6-2 or TRBV6-3 combines with J gene TRBJ2-2; 8 bases map to TRBD2. V lost 5 bases to trimming and J lost 6 bases; unmatched junction nucleotides: 11. The CDR3 covers 16 residues. The V gene's germline CDR1 is MNHEY and CDR2 SVGEGT. This CDR3 reads CASSPRSGVSPGELFF. In nucleotides, the CDR3 is TGTGCCAGCAGTCCCCGTAGCGGGGTCAGCCCCGGGGAGCTGTTTTTT.

This clonotype was seen a few times. The chain employs TRBV5-6 and TRBJ2-3, with 9 bases matching TRBD1. J gave up 4 bases and V 5 bases, and 5 bases lay outside the gene matches. The CDR3 has 14 amino acids. Germline CDR1 reads SGHDT; CDR2 reads YYEEEE. CDR3 nucleotide sequence: TGTGCCAGCAGGAGACAGGGGGTTTCAGATACGCAGTATTTT. Protein: CASRRQGVSDTQYF.

This clonotype was picked up many times. The junction differs from germline at one of its ends, possibly a read error. V gene TRBV4-3 combines with J gene TRBJ1-1, with TRBD1 as a possible D gene (5 bases). The CDR3 is 13 amino acids. Germline CDR1 reads LGHNA; CDR2 reads YSLEER. The DNA for the CDR3 is TGTGCCAGCAGCCAAGAAAGGGGAACTGAAGCTTTCTTT. This translates into CASSQERGTEAFF.

Only a few counts were recorded for this clonotype. The rearrangement uses TRBV18 and TRBJ1-5; no definite D call. Germline values: CDR1 KGHSH, CDR2 LQKENI. Trimming pared 2 bases from V and 5 bases from J, leaving 7 bases between. The CDR3 is made up of 13 amino acids. The CDR3 is CASSPTQDQPQHF. The CDR3 DNA follows: TGTGCCAGCTCACCAACCCAAGATCAGCCCCAGCATTTT.

This sequence joins TRBV6-2 or TRBV6-3 and TRBJ2-1, with 15 bases aligning to TRBD2. With 0 bases clipped from V and 0 bases from J, the junction kept 9 bases outside the gene matches. Per germline, CDR1 MNHEY and CDR2 SVGEGT. The CDR3 covers 21 residues. The CDR3 loop is CASSYSDFGTSGRTSYNEQFF. For the CDR3, the DNA is TGTGCCAGCAGTTACTCAGACTTCGGGACTAGCGGGAGGACCTCCTACAATGAGCAGTTCTTC.

The chain employs TRBV4-1 and TRBJ1-3; D remains ambiguous. The CDR3 loop spans 16 amino acids. Between the trimmed V and J ends, which lost 1 base and 0 bases, there was a span of 10 bases. The germline V gene has CDR1 MGHRA and CDR2 YSYEKL. The CDR3 sequence: CASSQVAAASGNTIYF. The CDR3 DNA sequence: TGCGCCAGCAGCCAAGTCGCAGCGGCCTCTGGAAACACCATATATTTT.

The V call is TRBV5-1, the J call TRBJ2-3; 7 bases agree with TRBD2. Trimming cost V 4 bases and J 1 base; bases outside gene matches: 6. Per the germline V gene, CDR1 is SGHRS and CDR2 is YFSETQ. The CDR3 is 15 amino acids. The CDR3 DNA sequence: TGCGCCAGCAGCCTAAGCGGGGCGCGCACAGATACGCAGTATTTT. It codes for CASSLSGARTDTQYF.

V usage is TRBV7-2 and J usage is TRBJ2-5, with D possibly being TRBD2 (6 bases). Trimming took off 4 bases at V and 4 bases at J, with 10 bases between the two ends. Germline loops: CDR1 SGHTA, CDR2 FQGNSA. CDR3 size: 13 residues. The CDR3 here is CASSSSVSETQYF. CDR3 DNA sequence: TGTGCCAGCAGCTCTAGCGTTTCAGAGACCCAGTACTTC.

This clonotype was recorded a few times. The chain recombines TRBV7-2 with TRBJ1-1; 9 positions match TRBD1. The CDR3 is made up of 15 amino acids. Germline-derived CDR1 and CDR2 are SGHTA and FQGNSA. V lost 5 bases to trimming and J lost 5 bases; unmatched junction nucleotides: 9. The CDR3 DNA sequence: TGTGCCAGCAGCGGATACAGGGGGCGAGTTACTGAAGCTTTCTTT. This codes for CASSGYRGRVTEAFF.

This clonotype was found a few times. The chain uses TRBV11-2 and TRBJ2-2, with TRBD1 identical over 11 bases. CDR3 length equals 19 residues. Germline trimming cut 3 bases from V and 5 bases from J; bases unmatched to any gene: 14. The V gene's germline CDR1 is SGHAT and CDR2 FQNNGV. The CDR3 region is CASSFLRTGGKSRTGELFF. As DNA, the CDR3 is TGTGCCAGCAGCTTTCTAAGGACAGGGGGCAAATCGAGGACCGGGGAGCTGTTTTTT. Looking up the rest from reference TRBV11-2 and TRBJ2-2 gives the full variable domain: EAGVAQSPRYKIIEKRQSVAFWCNPISGHATLYWYQQILGQGPKLLIQFQNNGVVDDSQLPKDRFSAERLKGVDSTLKIQPAKLEDSAVYLCASSFLRTGGKSRTGELFFGEGSRLTVL.

The chain links TRBV11-2 to TRBJ2-5, with D unresolved. CDR1 and CDR2 (germline): SGHAT, FQNNGV. V lost 1 base and J lost 1, with 7 bases in between. The CDR3 totals 14 residues. The CDR3 nucleotides read TGTGCCAGCAGCTTAGGGGCAGGCCAAGAGACCCAGTACTTC. Translated, it gives CASSLGAGQETQYF. The full variable domain, with the rest looked up from reference TRBV11-2 and TRBJ2-5, is EAGVAQSPRYKIIEKRQSVAFWCNPISGHATLYWYQQILGQGPKLLIQFQNNGVVDDSQLPKDRFSAERLKGVDSTLKIQPAKLEDSAVYLCASSLGAGQETQYFGPGTRLLVL.

This clonotype was seen a handful of times. The CDR3 here is CASSYSSLGASSYNSPLHF. The CDR3 DNA reads as TGTGCCAGCAGTTACTCGTCATTAGGAGCGAGCTCCTATAATTCACCCCTCCACTTT. The chain employs TRBV6-5 and TRBJ1-6; D ambiguous. In germline, CDR1 is MNHEY, CDR2 SVGAGI. Trimming took 0 bases from V and 0 from J, leaving 15 bases between them. The CDR3 totals 19 residues.

The gene calls are TRBV19 and TRBJ2-1; 13 positions agree with TRBD2. Trimming cost V 7 bases and J 4 bases; bases outside gene matches: 19. The CDR3 runs 20 residues. From germline, CDR1 is LNHDA and CDR2 SQIVND (reference sequence). CDR3 amino acids: CASKRRPGLAGRSKYNEQFF. The CDR3 coding sequence is TGTGCCAGTAAGAGACGACCGGGACTAGCGGGACGCTCGAAGTACAATGAGCAGTTCTTC.

This chain connects TRBV20-1 to TRBJ2-5, with D uncertain. With 5 bases removed from V and 6 bases from J, the gap between germline ends came to 16 bases. Germline CDR1 and CDR2: DFQATT and SNEGSKA (reference sequence). The CDR3 is 13 amino acids. This CDR3 is CSAGGLGGKTQYF. In DNA form, the CDR3 reads TGCAGTGCTGGTGGTTTGGGTGGAAAGACCCAGTACTTC.

The table lists this clonotype with a few counts. This chain's CDR3 is CASSPGGGRPSNQPQHF. The CDR3 DNA is TGTGCCAGCAGCCCAGGGGGAGGGAGGCCTAGCAATCAGCCCCAGCATTTT. The chain links TRBV27 to TRBJ1-5, with 7 bases fitting TRBD1. The CDR3 length is 17 residues. Germline values: CDR1 MNHEY, CDR2 SMNVEV (reference sequence). With 6 bases clipped from V and 0 bases from J, the junction kept 11 bases outside the gene matches.

This clonotype was seen more than once but under ten times. V is TRBV7-2 and J is TRBJ1-2, with D possibly TRBD1 on 5 matching bases. CDR1 and CDR2 from the germline V gene are SGHTA and FQGNSA. The CDR3 consists of 13 residues. V lost 3 bases and J 4 bases, leaving 9 bases between the germline ends. CDR3 bases: TGTGCCAGCAGCTTTCGACAGTCCTATGGCTACACCTTC. This translates into CASSFRQSYGYTF.

This clonotype showed up just a few times. The rearrangement joins TRBV6-2 or TRBV6-3 to TRBJ1-5; 8 bases match TRBD1. Germline-derived CDR1 and CDR2 are MNHEY and SVGEGT. The CDR3 contains 14 residues. V shed 6 bases and J 10 bases; nucleotides not matched to a gene: 11. CDR3 DNA sequence: TGTGCCAGCAGATTGACAGGGGACGCCTCTCCCCAGCATTTT. Amino acid sequence: CASRLTGDASPQHF.

The V and J genes are TRBV7-9 and TRBJ2-7; D is unclear. Per germline, CDR1 SEHNR and CDR2 FQNEAQ (reference sequence). The CDR3 contains 12 residues. Trimming took off 5 bases at V and 6 bases at J, with 11 bases between the two ends. DNA for the CDR3: TGTGCCAGCAGCCCACCATTGAGCGAGCAGTACTTC. This gives the protein CASSPPLSEQYF.

This clonotype was detected only a few times. This chain uses TRBV11-2 with TRBJ1-6, with TRBD1 matching over 7 bases. Germline loops: CDR1 SGHAT, CDR2 FQNNGV. CDR3 length equals 19 residues. V dropped 2 bases and J dropped 0; count of bases not matched to a gene: 10. The CDR3 loop reads CASSLWPPGQSSYNSPLHF. Written as DNA, the CDR3 is TGTGCCAGCAGCTTATGGCCACCGGGACAGAGCTCCTATAATTCACCCCTCCACTTT.

Details on this clonotype: Being one base from a much bigger clone, this may be a read error. The V call is TRBV28, the J call TRBJ2-7; TRBD1 matches 8 bases. Germline loops: CDR1 MDHEN, CDR2 SYDVKM. This CDR3 contains 15 residues. The CDR3 nucleotides read TGTGCCAGCAGTTTATTGACAGGGGAGGATTACGAGCAGCACTTC. Translated: CASSLLTGEDYEQHF.